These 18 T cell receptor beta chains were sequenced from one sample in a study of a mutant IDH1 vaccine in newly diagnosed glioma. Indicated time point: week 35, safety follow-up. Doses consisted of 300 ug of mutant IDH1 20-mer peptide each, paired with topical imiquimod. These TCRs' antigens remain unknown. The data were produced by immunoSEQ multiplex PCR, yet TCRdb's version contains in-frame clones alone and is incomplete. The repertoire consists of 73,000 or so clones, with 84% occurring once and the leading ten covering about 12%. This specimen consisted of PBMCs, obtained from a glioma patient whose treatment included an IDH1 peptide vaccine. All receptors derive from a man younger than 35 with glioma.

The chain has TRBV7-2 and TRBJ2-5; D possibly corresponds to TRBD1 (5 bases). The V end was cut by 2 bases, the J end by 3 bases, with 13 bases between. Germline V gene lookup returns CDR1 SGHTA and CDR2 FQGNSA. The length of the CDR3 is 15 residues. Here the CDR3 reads CASSLYETVKETQYF. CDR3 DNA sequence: TGTGCCAGCAGCTTATACGAGACAGTTAAAGAGACCCAGTACTTC.

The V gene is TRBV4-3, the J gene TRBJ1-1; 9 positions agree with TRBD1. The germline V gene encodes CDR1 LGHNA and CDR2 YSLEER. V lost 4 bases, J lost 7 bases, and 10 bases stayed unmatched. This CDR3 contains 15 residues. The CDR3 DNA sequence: TGCGCCAGCAGCCCCCATACCGGGACAGGGATTGAAGCTTTCTTT. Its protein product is CASSPHTGTGIEAFF.

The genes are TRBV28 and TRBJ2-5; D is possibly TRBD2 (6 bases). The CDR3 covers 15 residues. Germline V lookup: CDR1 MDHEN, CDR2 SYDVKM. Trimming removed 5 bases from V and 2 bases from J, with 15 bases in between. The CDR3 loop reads CASSPPGGAQETQYF. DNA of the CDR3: TGTGCCAGCAGTCCTCCCGGAGGGGCTCAAGAGACCCAGTACTTC.

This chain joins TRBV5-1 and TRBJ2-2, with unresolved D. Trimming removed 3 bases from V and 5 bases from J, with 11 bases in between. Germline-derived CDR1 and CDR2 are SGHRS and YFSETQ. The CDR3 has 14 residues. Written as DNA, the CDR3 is TGCGCCAGCAGCTCCGACCCAGGAACCGGGGAGCTGTTTTTT. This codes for CASSSDPGTGELFF.

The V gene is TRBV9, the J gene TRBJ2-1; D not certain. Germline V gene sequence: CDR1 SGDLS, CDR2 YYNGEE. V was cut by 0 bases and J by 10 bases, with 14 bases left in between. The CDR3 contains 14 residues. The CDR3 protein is CASSVGSTLGEQFF. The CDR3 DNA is TGTGCCAGCAGCGTAGGTTCTACCCTTGGGGAGCAGTTCTTC.

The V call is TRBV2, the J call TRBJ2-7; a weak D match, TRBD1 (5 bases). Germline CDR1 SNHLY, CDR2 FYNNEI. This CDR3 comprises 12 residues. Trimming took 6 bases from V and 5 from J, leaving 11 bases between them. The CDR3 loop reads CASRGPRDEQYF. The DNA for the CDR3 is TGTGCCAGCAGGGGGCCTCGGGACGAGCAGTACTTC.

CDR3 nucleotide sequence: TGTGCCAGCAGACCCTCCGGGACAGGGTTCACCGGGGAGCTGTTTTTT. Amino acids: CASRPSGTGFTGELFF. This rearrangement joins TRBV28 to TRBJ2-2; TRBD1 aligns across 9 bases. V was clipped by 6 bases and J by 4 bases; unmatched bases: 9. Germline lookup yields CDR1 MDHEN and CDR2 SYDVKM. The CDR3 is made up of 16 amino acids.

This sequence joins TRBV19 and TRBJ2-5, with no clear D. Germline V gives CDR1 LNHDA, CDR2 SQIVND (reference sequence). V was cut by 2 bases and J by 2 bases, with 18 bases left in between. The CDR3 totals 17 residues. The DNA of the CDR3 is TGTGCCAGTAGTATAAGCGTCGTAGCAGGAGTACAAGAGACCCAGTACTTC. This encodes CASSISVVAGVQETQYF.

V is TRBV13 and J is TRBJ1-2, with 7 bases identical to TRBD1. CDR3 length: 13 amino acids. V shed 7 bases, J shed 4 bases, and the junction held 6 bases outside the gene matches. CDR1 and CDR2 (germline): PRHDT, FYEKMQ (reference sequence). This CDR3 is CASKRQGGYGYTF. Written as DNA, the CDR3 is TGTGCCAGCAAGAGACAGGGCGGCTATGGCTACACCTTC.

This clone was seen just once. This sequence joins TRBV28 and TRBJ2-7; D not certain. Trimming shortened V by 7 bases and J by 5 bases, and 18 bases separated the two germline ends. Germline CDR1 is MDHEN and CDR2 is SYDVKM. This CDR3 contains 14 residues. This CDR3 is CASIPSDVRDEQYF. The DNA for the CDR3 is TGTGCCAGCATTCCATCGGACGTACGGGACGAGCAGTACTTC.

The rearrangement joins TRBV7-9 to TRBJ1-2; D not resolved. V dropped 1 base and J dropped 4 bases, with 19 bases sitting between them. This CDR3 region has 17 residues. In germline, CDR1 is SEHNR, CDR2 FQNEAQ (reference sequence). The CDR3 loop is CASSLVGNAGLRYGYTF. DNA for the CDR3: TGTGCCAGCAGCTTAGTTGGGAATGCGGGCCTTCGCTATGGCTACACCTTC.

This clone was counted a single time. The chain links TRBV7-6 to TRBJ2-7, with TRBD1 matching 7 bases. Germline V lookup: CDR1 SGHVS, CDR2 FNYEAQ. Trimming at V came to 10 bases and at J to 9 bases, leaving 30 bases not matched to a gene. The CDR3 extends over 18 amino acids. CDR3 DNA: TGTGCCACCGAGGGGGCTAAAGCCTATGATTCCTCCTACGATGTGCAGTACTTC. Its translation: CATEGAKAYDSSYDVQYF. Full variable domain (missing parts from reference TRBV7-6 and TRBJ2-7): GAGVSQSPRYKVTKRGQDVALRCDPISGHVSLYWYRQALGQGPEFLTYFNYEAQQDKSGLPNDRFSAERPEGSISTLTIQRTEQRDSAMYRCATEGAKAYDSSYDVQYFGPGTRLTVT.

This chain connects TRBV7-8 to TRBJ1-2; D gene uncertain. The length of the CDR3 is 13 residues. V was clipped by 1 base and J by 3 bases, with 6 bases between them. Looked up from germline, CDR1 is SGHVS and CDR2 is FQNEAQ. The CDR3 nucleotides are TGTGCCAGCAGCTTAGAGTGGGACTATGGCTACACCTTC. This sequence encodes CASSLEWDYGYTF.

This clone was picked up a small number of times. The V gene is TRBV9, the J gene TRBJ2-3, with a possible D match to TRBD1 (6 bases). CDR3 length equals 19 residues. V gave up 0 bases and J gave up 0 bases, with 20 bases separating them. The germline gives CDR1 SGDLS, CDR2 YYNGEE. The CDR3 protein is CASSVAEDRAYSSTDTQYF. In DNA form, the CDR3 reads TGTGCCAGCAGCGTAGCAGAGGACAGAGCCTACTCGAGCACAGATACGCAGTATTTT. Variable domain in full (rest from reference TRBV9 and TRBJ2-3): DSGVTQTPKHLITATGQRVTLRCSPRSGDLSVYWYQQSLDQGLQFLIQYYNGEERAKGNILERFSAQQFPDLHSELNLSSLELGDSALYFCASSVAEDRAYSSTDTQYFGPGTRLTVL.

CDR3 in DNA: TGTGCCAGCTCACCACCAGATTTTAATGAAAAACTGTTTTTT. This sequence encodes CASSPPDFNEKLFF. V is TRBV18 and J is TRBJ1-4; D is undetermined. CDR1 and CDR2 (germline): KGHSH, LQKENI. Trimming pared 0 bases from V and 4 bases from J, leaving 6 bases between. CDR3 length: 14 residues.

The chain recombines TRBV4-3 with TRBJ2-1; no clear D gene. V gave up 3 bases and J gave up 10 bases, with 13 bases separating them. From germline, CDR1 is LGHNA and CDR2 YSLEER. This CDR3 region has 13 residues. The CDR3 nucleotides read TGCGCCAGCAGCCAGGAGCCCGAGAAGGAGCAGTTCTTC. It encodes CASSQEPEKEQFF.

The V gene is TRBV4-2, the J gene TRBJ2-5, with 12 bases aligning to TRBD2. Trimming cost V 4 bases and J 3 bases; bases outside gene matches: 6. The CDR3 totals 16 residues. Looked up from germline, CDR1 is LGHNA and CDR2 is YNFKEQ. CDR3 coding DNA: TGTGCCAGCAGCCCTTCGACTAGCGGGGGAAAAGAGACCCAGTACTTC. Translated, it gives CASSPSTSGGKETQYF.

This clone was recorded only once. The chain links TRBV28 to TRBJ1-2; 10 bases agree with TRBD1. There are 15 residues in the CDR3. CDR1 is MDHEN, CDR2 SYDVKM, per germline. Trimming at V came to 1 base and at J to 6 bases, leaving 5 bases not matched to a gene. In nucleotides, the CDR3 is TGTGCCAGCAGTTTATCCGGGACAGGGGAGGATGGCTACACCTTC. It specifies CASSLSGTGEDGYTF.